The present T cell receptor beta chain was sequenced within a study of T cell responses to AZD1222 COVID-19 vaccine. About the study: Samples with a second dose at about 4 or about 12 weeks were pooled together.

Measured with immunoSEQ multiplex PCR; TCRdb has only the in-frame clones, and not every one. The sample includes about 76,000 clones, about 88% of them seen just once. The study, taken as a whole, reports: Clonal diversity was possibly underestimated; the donors were predominantly white British and more often female. Increases in Spike-specific TCR breadth and depth were seen after two AZD1222 doses. Repertoires were collected only later (after the peak T cell response had occurred).

Concerning this clone: Its antigen is unknown.

The V and J ends lost 7 bases and 4 bases respectively, with 10 bases between them. CDR3 length equals 12 residues. V gene TRBV12-3 or TRBV12-4 combines with J gene TRBJ1-1; D remains ambiguous. This TCR was recovered from an adult in good health. The sample was peripheral blood, taken on day 0 of AZD1222 vaccination. This chain's CDR3 is CASTRLSTEAFF. CDR3 DNA sequence: TGTGCCAGCACTAGGTTGAGCACTGAAGCTTTCTTT.